This section outlines one T cell receptor beta chain sequence together with its context. Germline V gives CDR1 MNHEY, CDR2 SMNVEV (reference sequence). The CDR3 has 15 amino acids. V was trimmed by 5 bases and J by 5 bases, leaving 16 bases between them. These data are taken from a study of T cell responses to AZD1222 COVID-19 vaccine. Sequenced by immunoSEQ multiplex PCR; TCRdb stores in-frame clones only, minus some. The sample yields approximately 200,000 clones, roughly 94% seen once. This clonotype was obtained from an adult who received the MenACWY meningococcal vaccine as a control. This chain connects TRBV27 to TRBJ1-5; D possibly corresponds to TRBD1 (5 bases). The sample was peripheral blood, taken 28 days after the second dose of the MenACWY control vaccine. CDR3 in DNA: TGTGCCAGCAGTCCGAGGGTAGGCAGGGATCAGCCCCAGCATTTT. It is translated as CASSPRVGRDQPQHF.